The 29 T cell receptor beta chains in this list originate from one sample, sequenced in a study of post-analysis software for immune sequencing data. Findings and limits, study-wide: When patients were compared with controls, 5 or 6 TRBV segments were more frequent, TRBV5-6, TRBV5-1 and TRBV20-1 among them.

These TCRs are of unknown antigen specificity. Each TCR beta cDNA library carried unique molecular identifiers. TCRdb analysed the PCR reads with MiXCR anew, one entry per CDR3 protein. The sample includes under 900,000 distinct CDR3 sequences, roughly half of them seen just once. Sequences were obtained from blood. The receptors stem from a girl aged 5-17 years with multiple sclerosis.

The chain joins TRBV5-1 to TRBJ2-5, with D tentatively TRBD1 (6 bases). TRBJ2-7 matches the DNA end more closely, so the J call is doubtful. The CDR3 loop spans 15 amino acids. Germline CDR1 and CDR2: SGHRS and YFSETQ. The CDR3 is CASSPYGTPTYEQYF. CDR3 nucleotides: TGCGCCAGCTCCCCCTACGGGACACCCACCTACGAGCAGTACTTC.

The gene calls are TRBV2 and TRBJ1-5, with unresolved D. The germline CDR1 and CDR2 sequences are SNHLY and FYNNEI. V was clipped by 6 bases and J by 5 bases, with 14 bases between them. CDR3 size: 14 residues. CDR3 protein: CASSRKHRDQPQHF. The CDR3 DNA sequence: TGTGCCAGCAGCAGGAAACATAGGGATCAGCCCCAGCATTTT.

This clonotype appeared a few times. The chain joins TRBV9 to TRBJ2-1; D is possibly TRBD2 (6 bases). Germline CDR1 is SGDLS and CDR2 is YYNGEE. V lost 2 bases and J 4 bases, leaving 10 bases between the germline ends. The CDR3 covers 14 residues. The CDR3 sequence: CASSVSGIYNEQFF. The DNA for the CDR3 is TGTGCCAGCAGCGTTAGCGGAATATACAATGAGCAGTTCTTC.

CDR3 loop: CASSLGSRDYEQYF. The CDR3 coding sequence is TGTGCCAGCAGCTTAGGAAGCAGGGACTACGAGCAGTACTTC. The rearrangement links TRBV7-2 to TRBJ2-7; D perhaps matches TRBD1 (5 bases). Germline assignment: CDR1 SGHTA and CDR2 FQGNSA. This CDR3 contains 14 residues. The V and J ends lost 1 base and 3 bases respectively, with 10 bases between them.

The rearrangement links TRBV18 to TRBJ2-7; 8 bases fit TRBD1. The CDR3 runs 15 residues. V gave up 3 bases and J gave up 0 bases; unmatched junction bases: 4. Per germline, CDR1 KGHSH and CDR2 LQKENI. CDR3 in amino acids: CASSPADRVSYEQYF. CDR3 in DNA: TGTGCCAGCTCACCCGCGGACAGGGTCTCCTACGAGCAGTACTTC.

The gene calls are TRBV20-1 and TRBJ2-7; 9 nucleotides match TRBD2. V was clipped by 5 bases and J by 4 bases; unmatched bases: 9. The CDR3 has 14 amino acids. Germline V CDR1 and CDR2: DFQATT, SNEGSKA (reference sequence). This CDR3 reads CSAPTPSGAYEQYF. The CDR3 bases are TGCAGTGCTCCAACCCCTAGCGGGGCTTACGAGCAGTACTTC.

The chain links TRBV11-1 to TRBJ2-1; 9 bases fit TRBD2. After removal of 5 bases from V and 4 bases from J, the junction contained 6 bases not matched to a gene. Germline V gives CDR1 SGHAT, CDR2 FQDESV (reference sequence). The CDR3 spans 15 residues. The CDR3 loop is CASSTGLANYNEQFF. The CDR3 nucleotides read TGTGCCAGCAGCACCGGACTAGCGAATTACAATGAGCAGTTCTTC.

This clonotype appeared a few times. The V gene is TRBV25-1, the J gene TRBJ2-7; tentative D call: TRBD1 (6 bases). There are 17 residues in the CDR3. Germline V CDR1 and CDR2: MGHDK, SYGVNS. Trimming took 0 bases from V and 6 from J, leaving 21 bases between them. The DNA of the CDR3 is TGTGCCAGCAGTGAATATGTACGGGCAGGGGCGGGTCCCGAGCAGTACTTC. Its translation is CASSEYVRAGAGPEQYF.

The CDR3 reads CASRHRGLAGGETQYF. DNA for the CDR3: TGTGCCAGCAGGCATCGGGGACTAGCGGGAGGAGAGACCCAGTACTTC. The gene calls are TRBV7-9 and TRBJ2-5, with 15 bases lining up with TRBD2. The CDR3 has 16 residues. Germline loops: CDR1 SEHNR, CDR2 FQNEAQ (reference sequence). V lost 6 bases to trimming and J lost 4 bases; unmatched junction nucleotides: 6.

The V gene is TRBV4-2, the J gene TRBJ1-1; no definite D call. The CDR3 runs to 15 residues. Deletions cut 0 bases from V and 5 bases from J, with 13 bases between. Germline V gene lookup returns CDR1 LGHNA and CDR2 YNFKEQ. CDR3 sequence reads: CASSQDARSRTEAFF. The CDR3, as DNA: TGTGCCAGCAGCCAAGACGCACGGAGTAGGACTGAAGCTTTCTTT.

With regard to this clonotype: At one of its ends the junction is not consistent with the germline gene, which may arise from a read error. J is TRBJ2-7 and V is TRBV20-1; tentative D call: TRBD2 (5 bases). Germline CDR1 and CDR2: DFQATT and SNEGSKA (reference sequence). The CDR3 length is 12 residues. The CDR3 here is CSASGSSYGQYF. CDR3 nucleotides: TGCAGTGCTTCGGGGAGCTCCTACGGGCAGTACTTC.

The V call is TRBV5-1, the J call TRBJ2-5, with 11 bases identical to TRBD1. J lost 4 bases, V lost 7 bases, and 12 bases had no gene match. In germline, CDR1 is SGHRS, CDR2 YFSETQ. This CDR3 has 16 amino acids. CDR3 region: CASSKLSGTGGETQYF. DNA of the CDR3: TGCGCCAGCTCAAAGCTTAGCGGGACAGGGGGAGAGACCCAGTACTTC.

J is TRBJ1-6 and V is TRBV20-1; the match to TRBD1 covers 7 bases. J was trimmed by 9 bases and V by 0 bases; bases with no gene match: 11. This CDR3 is 16 amino acids long. Germline V gene data show CDR1 as DFQATT and CDR2 as SNEGSKA (reference sequence). DNA for the CDR3: TGCAGTGCTAGAGATCCCCGCAGACAGGGTGGTTCACCCCTCCACTTT. This sequence encodes CSARDPRRQGGSPLHF.

This clonotype came up once. The V and J genes are TRBV5-1 and TRBJ2-3; 13 bases match TRBD2. This CDR3 region has 16 residues. V trimming: 4 bases; J trimming: 4 bases; junction bases outside the gene matches: 6. Germline V lookup: CDR1 SGHRS, CDR2 YFSETQ. CDR3 DNA: TGCGCCAGCAGCCCCAGGACTAGCGGGAGATCAGATACGCAGTATTTT. Translated: CASSPRTSGRSDTQYF.

The rearrangement joins TRBV6-4 to TRBJ2-1; 9 positions match TRBD2. Germline-derived CDR1 and CDR2 are MRHNA and SNTAGT. This CDR3 spans 15 amino acids. Trimming took 4 bases from V and 4 from J; bases not matched to a gene: 5. CDR3 sequence: CASSATSGRYNEQFF. For the CDR3, the DNA is TGTGCCAGCAGTGCGACTAGCGGACGATACAATGAGCAGTTCTTC.

The chain has TRBV5-1 and TRBJ2-5, with D perhaps TRBD1 or TRBD2 (5 bases each). Between the trimmed V and J ends, which lost 0 bases and 4 bases, there was a span of 10 bases. The CDR3 extends over 14 amino acids. Germline loops: CDR1 SGHRS, CDR2 YFSETQ. CDR3 coding DNA: TGCGCCAGCAGCTTGGCTCCAGGGACAGAGACCCAGTACTTC. The encoded protein is CASSLAPGTETQYF.

In regard to this clonotype: A junction boundary mismatches the germline segment, possibly from a read error. The chain combines TRBV7-8 with TRBJ2-5; D not resolved. The CDR3 has 13 residues. The germline gives CDR1 SGHVS, CDR2 FQNEAQ. Here the CDR3 reads CAISFSRVETQYF. DNA for the CDR3: TGTGCCATCAGCTTTTCAAGAGTTGAGACCCAGTACTTC.

J is TRBJ2-7 and V is TRBV20-1; perhaps TRBD1 as D (8 bases). This CDR3 is built from 12 residues. The V end was cut by 6 bases, the J end by 5 bases, with 14 bases between. From germline, CDR1 is DFQATT and CDR2 SNEGSKA (reference sequence). CDR3 residues: CSANRGGDEQYF. The CDR3 DNA sequence: TGCAGTGCAAACAGGGGGGGTGACGAGCAGTACTTC.

The chain employs TRBV20-1 and TRBJ2-3; D possibly corresponds to TRBD2 (6 bases). The CDR3 consists of 14 residues. The ends were cut back, 7 bases at V and 2 bases at J, with 16 bases in the middle. Germline CDR1 reads DFQATT; CDR2 reads SNEGSKA (reference sequence). The CDR3 protein is CSGTGTLNTDTQYF. DNA of the CDR3: TGCAGTGGAACCGGGACTCTAAACACAGATACGCAGTATTTT.

V usage is TRBV18 and J usage is TRBJ1-1, with unresolved D. Germline V gene sequence: CDR1 KGHSH, CDR2 LQKENI. V shed 3 bases and J shed 2 bases, with 10 bases lying between them. CDR3 size: 14 residues. The CDR3 nucleotides are TGTGCCAGCTCACCCCCGAGGCGAAACACTGAAGCTTTCTTT. Translated, it gives CASSPPRRNTEAFF.

This clonotype was seen a handful of times. This chain connects TRBV5-6 to TRBJ2-7; TRBD1 is a possible D gene (6 bases). This CDR3 spans 18 amino acids. V was trimmed by 0 bases and J by 1 base, leaving 20 bases between them. Per the germline V gene, CDR1 is SGHDT and CDR2 is YYEEEE. The CDR3 region has the DNA TGTGCCAGCAGCTTGGGGATCCTAGGACAGCCGTATTCCTACGAGCAGTACTTC. Translating it yields CASSLGILGQPYSYEQYF.

This clonotype was counted only a few times. The genes are TRBV12-3 or TRBV12-4 and TRBJ2-7; D remains unclear. Trimming removed 4 bases at V and 2 bases at J, with 9 bases between. The length of the CDR3 is 13 residues. The CDR3, as DNA: TGTGCCAGCAGTTCCCATACCCCCTACGAGCAGTACTTC. It specifies CASSSHTPYEQYF.

The V call is TRBV2, the J call TRBJ1-2; D unresolved. The CDR3 has 14 amino acids. Germline-derived CDR1 and CDR2 are SNHLY and FYNNEI. V lost 8 bases, J lost 8 bases, and 21 bases lay in between. DNA for the CDR3: TGTGCCAGCTGTCCCCAACCGGCACCGGGGGGCTACACCTTC. It is translated as CASCPQPAPGGYTF.

This rearrangement joins TRBV12-3 or TRBV12-4 to TRBJ2-7, with 8 nucleotides matching TRBD2. After removal of 4 bases from V and 7 bases from J, the junction contained 12 bases not matched to a gene. The length of the CDR3 is 15 residues. This CDR3 is CASSYERGTAAEQYF. The CDR3 bases are TGTGCCAGCAGTTACGAGCGGGGGACGGCGGCGGAGCAGTACTTC.

In the case of this clonotype: A junction end diverges from the germline sequence, so it may reflect a read error. The chain joins TRBV12-3 or TRBV12-4 to TRBJ2-3; D is perhaps TRBD2 (5 bases). This CDR3 is 16 amino acids long. CDR3 region: CASSLGGGWSTDAQYF. In DNA, the CDR3 is TGTGCCAGCAGTTTAGGCGGAGGATGGAGCACAGATGCGCAGTATTTT.

The chain combines TRBV10-3 with TRBJ1-1; TRBD1 agrees at 7 bases. Germline CDR1 and CDR2: ENHRY and SYGVKD. This CDR3 has 13 amino acids. V lost 3 bases, J lost 5 bases, and 3 bases stayed unmatched. The CDR3 protein is CAISEQGITEAFF. The CDR3 DNA is TGTGCCATCAGTGAACAGGGGATAACTGAAGCTTTCTTT.

Only a few counts were recorded for this clonotype. The chain is built from TRBV5-1 and TRBJ2-7; the D gene is possibly TRBD2 (5 bases). The CDR3 has 15 amino acids. The germline V gene encodes CDR1 SGHRS and CDR2 YFSETQ. Trimming cost V 3 bases and J 1 base, with 14 bases left between them. CDR3: CASSSDSQRSYEQYF. In DNA form, the CDR3 reads TGCGCCAGCAGCTCGGACTCCCAGAGATCCTACGAGCAGTACTTC.

The J gene is TRBJ2-1, the V gene TRBV29-1; 9 nucleotides line up with TRBD1. The J call may be incorrect, as the DNA end agrees better with TRBJ2-7. Germline CDR1 and CDR2: SQVTM and ANQGSEA. The CDR3 covers 13 residues. CDR3 sequence (DNA): TGCAGCGTCTTACCGGGACAGGGTTCCGAGCAGTACTTC. Its protein is CSVLPGQGSEQYF.

The chain is built from TRBV10-3 and TRBJ2-3, with 11 nucleotides matching TRBD2. The CDR3 runs 18 residues. The V segment lost 4 bases and the J segment 0 bases; nucleotides outside the gene matches: 9. Germline CDR1 reads ENHRY; CDR2 reads SYGVKD. The CDR3 is CAISARLAGLSSTDTQYF. The CDR3 DNA follows: TGTGCCATCAGTGCGCGACTAGCGGGGTTAAGCAGCACAGATACGCAGTATTTT.